The clone carrying this T cell receptor (beta chain) was seen a few times. What it binds is not known. Building the TCR beta libraries relied on iRepertoire HTBI primers, and CDR3 regions underwent Arm-PCR. TCRdb analysed the multiplex PCR reads with MiXCR anew, one entry per CDR3 protein. Of about 470,000 distinct CDR3 sequences listed, about 15% are singletons. Time point defined: newly diagnosed GD, antithyroid drugs for less than 3 months. PBMC RNA served as the TCR library source. The data stem from a study of regulatory T cells in long-lasting Graves disease. Broader study findings: Persistent Graves' disease cases displayed lower TCR diversity than newly diagnosed ones.

Germline CDR1 MDHEN, CDR2 SYDVKM. The V end lost 1 base, the J end lost 9 bases, and 16 bases lay between the germline ends. CDR3 size: 15 residues. The same specimen was also included in a second study, on T cells in Graves' hyperthyroidism and ophthalmopathy. From that study: Clonotypes that were expanded in thyroid above 0.001 mostly appeared in blood too. The model predicted ophthalmopathy a median approximately 6 months before onset.

The chain joins TRBV28 to TRBJ2-4; maybe TRBD1 (6 bases). The sample consisted of peripheral blood mononuclear cells (PBMCs), taken at new diagnosis, from a patient treated with antithyroid drugs. The origin of this receptor is a woman aged 25 to 39 with Graves disease. The CDR3: CASSLSGERKGIQYF. In nucleotides, the CDR3 is TGTGCCAGCAGTTTATCAGGGGAACGAAAAGGCATTCAGTACTTC.